The rows below give T cell receptor beta chains drawn from one sample of a study of cytomegalovirus exposure and HLA in healthy donors. Measured with immunoSEQ multiplex PCR; TCRdb has only the in-frame clones, and not every one. This table holds more than 150,000 clones, roughly 75% found once. The specimen sequenced was PBMCs. The receptors were gathered from a woman aged 50 to 60 in good health and CMV-seropositive. CDR3s include the opening cysteine and the closing phenylalanine or tryptophan. Each record gives: V gene, D gene, J gene, CDR3 protein. The D gene is left open where the match is weak.

TRBV29-1,-,TRBJ2-5,CSVAGTGETQYF
TRBV5-4,-,TRBJ2-5,CASSLRPGAGETQYF
TRBV15,-,TRBJ1-2,CATSRDLGRADGYTF
TRBV6-6,TRBD1,TRBJ2-1,CASSLDGTGDNEQFF
TRBV28,TRBD1,TRBJ2-3,CASSSPGTGKADTQYF
TRBV6-5,-,TRBJ1-2,CASSFRHGYGYTF
TRBV5-6,-,TRBJ2-3,CATSGERTDTQYF
TRBV7-9,-,TRBJ1-3,CSSSLVSSGKTGNTIYF
TRBV7-2,-,TRBJ1-2,CASSPLAVNYGYTF
TRBV6-6,TRBD2,TRBJ2-4,CASSYSSGGGDIQYF
TRBV5-1,-,TRBJ1-4,CASSSGQLNEKLFF
TRBV28,-,TRBJ2-5,CASTSPIPSAGTYQETQYF
TRBV19,-,TRBJ2-6,CASRRPLVSGANVLTF
TRBV7-2,-,TRBJ2-7,CASSLQQGPYEQYF
TRBV7-2,-,TRBJ1-2,CASSPGQTYGYTF
TRBV4-1,TRBD1,TRBJ1-1,CASSQDPGTGGTEAFF
TRBV7-2,-,TRBJ1-3,CASSFGGGNTIYF
TRBV5-8,TRBD2,TRBJ2-7,CASQAREGRYEQYF
TRBV5-1,-,-,CASSSPDGAYEQYF
TRBV4-2,-,TRBJ2-4,CASSQDPQTRNIQYF
TRBV19,-,TRBJ1-1,CASSPSGEEAFF
TRBV27,-,TRBJ1-2,CASRIMMGAGGYGYTF
TRBV29-1,-,TRBJ1-1,CSATTRVSSTEAFF
TRBV28,-,TRBJ1-2,CASSILEGYGYTF
TRBV28,-,TRBJ1-6,CASSLDRGRRELSPLHF
TRBV11-3,-,TRBJ2-7,CASSLGGASYEQYF